The 24 T cell receptor beta chains in this list originate from one sample, sequenced in a study of blood T cell repertoires in COVID-19. TCRdb's table, derived via immunoSEQ multiplex PCR, lists solely in-frame clones and lacks some. This sample has around 290,000 clones, with approximately 90% found just once. The specimen sequenced was peripheral blood. The receptors originated from a man aged 40-49 years with acute or convalescent COVID-19.

V usage is TRBV18 and J usage is TRBJ2-3; D is unresolved. V lost 5 bases and J 3 bases, leaving 6 bases between the germline ends. CDR1 and CDR2 (germline): KGHSH, LQKENI. The CDR3 spans 12 residues. CDR3 bases: TGTGCCAGCTCATTTACAACAGATACGCAGTATTTT. This codes for CASSFTTDTQYF.

This clone appeared a single time. This chain connects TRBV7-3 to TRBJ1-1; 10 bases line up with TRBD1. V was clipped by 5 bases and J by 4 bases; unmatched bases: 4. The germline V gene has CDR1 SGHTA and CDR2 FQGTGA. This CDR3 comprises 14 residues. The DNA for the CDR3 is TGTGCCAGCAGCCCGGGGACAGGGGTCACTGAAGCTTTCTTT. Protein product: CASSPGTGVTEAFF.

The chain couples TRBV2 to TRBJ1-2; 9 bases are shared with TRBD1. This CDR3 has 16 residues. The trim removed 10 bases at V and 4 bases at J, leaving 16 bases unmatched. Germline V gives CDR1 SNHLY, CDR2 FYNNEI. CDR3 nucleotides: TGTGCCACCGAGGGGACAGGGTTTTGGAGGAGCTATGGCTACACCTTC. Protein sequence: CATEGTGFWRSYGYTF.

The genes are TRBV6-5 and TRBJ1-4; 10 bases are shared with TRBD1. CDR3 length: 14 amino acids. CDR1 and CDR2 from the germline V gene are MNHEY and SVGAGI. Trimming at V came to 2 bases and at J to 10 bases, leaving 4 bases not matched to a gene. This chain's CDR3 is CASSYRQGAGKLFF. In nucleotides, the CDR3 is TGTGCCAGCAGTTACCGACAGGGGGCAGGAAAACTGTTTTTT.

The chain employs TRBV6-2 or TRBV6-3 and TRBJ2-7; 7 bases are a match to TRBD1. This CDR3 region has 13 residues. CDR1 and CDR2 from the germline V gene are MNHEY and SVGEGT. V dropped 6 bases and J dropped 6; count of bases not matched to a gene: 8. CDR3 sequence reads: CASSRDRRFEQYF. The CDR3 bases are TGTGCCAGCAGCCGGGACAGAAGGTTCGAGCAGTACTTC.

The chain uses TRBV19 and TRBJ1-2; D is perhaps TRBD1 (5 bases). The CDR3 runs 13 residues. Germline V gives CDR1 LNHDA, CDR2 SQIVND (reference sequence). V lost 7 bases and J lost 8, with 17 bases in between. The CDR3 loop reads CASTRDSHEGYTF. CDR3 nucleotides: TGTGCCAGTACCCGGGACTCACATGAGGGCTACACCTTC.

The J gene is TRBJ1-4, the V gene TRBV5-1, with 8 bases lining up with TRBD1. J lost 3 bases, V lost 1 base, and 8 bases had no gene match. Germline assignment: CDR1 SGHRS and CDR2 YFSETQ. This CDR3 has 17 amino acids. Written as DNA, the CDR3 is TGCGCCAGCAGCTTGTTAGGACAGGGTGCGGCTAATGAAAAACTGTTTTTT. Its protein product is CASSLLGQGAANEKLFF.

Only a few counts were recorded for this clone. The same CDR3 also results from other DNA sequences found in this sample. The chain links TRBV11-3 to TRBJ1-1; D is unclear. Germline V gene data show CDR1 as SGHNT and CDR2 as YENEEA. With 0 bases removed from V and 1 base from J, the gap between germline ends came to 6 bases. CDR3 length: 14 amino acids. This CDR3 reads CASSLDRGNTEAFF. Written as DNA, the CDR3 is TGTGCCAGCAGCTTAGATCGGGGGAACACTGAAGCTTTCTTT.

The chain carries TRBV6-4 and TRBJ1-2; D uncertain. Germline V CDR1 and CDR2: MRHNA, SNTAGT. V was shortened by 0 bases and J by 7 bases, with 9 bases between the two germline ends. This CDR3 has 13 amino acids. The DNA for the CDR3 is TGTGCCAGCAGTGACTCAATCGGGGTTGGCTACACCTTC. Translated, it gives CASSDSIGVGYTF.

V and J are TRBV12-5 and TRBJ1-5, with unresolved D. Trimming stripped 2 bases from V and 0 bases from J, with 32 bases between. Per the germline V gene, CDR1 is LGHNT and CDR2 is FRNRAP. The CDR3 is made up of 23 amino acids. In DNA form, the CDR3 reads TGTGCTAGTGGTTTGCTACCACCCCCTTTGATGTCTCACTCACTTAATAGCAATCAGCCCCAGCATTTT. It translates to CASGLLPPPLMSHSLNSNQPQHF.

This clone showed up just a few times. Other DNA sequences within the sample encode an identical CDR3. The chain has TRBV13 and TRBJ1-5; no clear D gene. The CDR3 is made up of 13 amino acids. CDR1 and CDR2 (germline): PRHDT, FYEKMQ (reference sequence). With 3 bases removed from V and 2 bases from J, the gap between germline ends came to 5 bases. CDR3 sequence reads: CASSLSRNQPQHF. Here the CDR3 DNA reads TGTGCCAGCAGCTTGAGTCGCAATCAGCCCCAGCATTTT.

The V call is TRBV23-1, the J call TRBJ2-7; 9 bases map to TRBD1. TRBV23-1 is sorted into the ORF group, with uncertain function. The ends lost 6 bases at V and 4 bases at J; junction bases unmatched: 4. CDR3 length equals 13 residues. CDR3 region: CASRGQGNYEQYF. The CDR3 nucleotides are TGCGCCAGCAGAGGACAGGGGAATTACGAGCAGTACTTC.

The CDR3 nucleotides are TGTGCCAGCAGCTCCGGGGTGGCGGCGCCGAATGAGCAGTTCTTC. This gives the protein CASSSGVAAPNEQFF. The chain carries TRBV7-2 and TRBJ2-1; D possibly corresponds to TRBD2 (5 bases). Trimming pared 4 bases from V and 7 bases from J, leaving 17 bases between. The CDR3 sequence is 15 residues long. Looked up from germline, CDR1 is SGHTA and CDR2 is FQGNSA.

The chain uses TRBV6-6 and TRBJ1-1; tentative D call: TRBD1 (5 bases). This CDR3 has 14 amino acids. Germline V gene lookup returns CDR1 MNHNY and CDR2 SVGAGI (reference sequence). The germline V and J ends were trimmed by 2 bases and 4 bases, with 11 bases remaining between them. CDR3 DNA: TGTGCCAGCAGTTACCCTCCTAGGGGCACTGAAGCTTTCTTT. Translation: CASSYPPRGTEAFF.

The V gene is TRBV9, the J gene TRBJ1-1; D is unclear. V dropped 2 bases and J dropped 1 base, with 12 bases sitting between them. Germline V gene data show CDR1 as SGDLS and CDR2 as YYNGEE. The CDR3 extends over 15 amino acids. CDR3 sequence (DNA): TGTGCCAGCAGCGTCTCGACTTCCCGGAACACTGAAGCTTTCTTT. This sequence encodes CASSVSTSRNTEAFF.

V gene TRBV19 combines with J gene TRBJ2-6, with D uncertain. The CDR3 contains 16 residues. V gave up 3 bases and J gave up 0 bases, with 9 bases separating them. From germline, CDR1 is LNHDA and CDR2 SQIVND (reference sequence). The CDR3 loop reads CASSIGRISGANVLTF. The CDR3 DNA reads as TGTGCCAGTAGTATTGGGCGCATCTCTGGGGCCAACGTCCTGACTTTC.

This clone was observed once. The chain employs TRBV11-2 and TRBJ2-3; 9 nucleotides match TRBD2. Germline CDR1 is SGHAT and CDR2 is FQNNGV. The CDR3 is 19 residues long. V was clipped by 0 bases and J by 0 bases; unmatched bases: 10. Written as DNA, the CDR3 is TGTGCCAGCAGCTTAGATACGGGTCTAGCGGGGAGTAGCACAGATACGCAGTATTTT. It codes for CASSLDTGLAGSSTDTQYF.

The rearrangement links TRBV19 to TRBJ1-2, with D unclear. Germline assignment: CDR1 LNHDA and CDR2 SQIVND (reference sequence). This CDR3 region has 15 residues. Trimming cost V 1 base and J 4 bases, with 13 bases left between them. The CDR3 here is CASSIGPEPVYGYTF. DNA for the CDR3: TGTGCCAGTAGTATAGGTCCGGAGCCCGTCTATGGCTACACCTTC.

V usage is TRBV19 and J usage is TRBJ2-2; D possibly corresponds to TRBD2 (7 bases). V was trimmed by 6 bases and J by 2 bases, leaving 16 bases between them. Germline CDR1 LNHDA, CDR2 SQIVND (reference sequence). The CDR3 consists of 16 residues. The CDR3 DNA reads TGTGCCAGTAGACCCTGGGGGGGGGCAAACACCGGGGAGCTGTTTTTT. Protein product: CASRPWGGANTGELFF.

On this clone: Other DNA sequences in this specimen translate into the identical CDR3. The rearrangement uses TRBV24-1 and TRBJ1-5, with a tentative D call TRBD1 (5 bases). The germline V gene has CDR1 KGHDR and CDR2 SFDVKD. This CDR3 comprises 14 residues. The V end was cut by 1 base, the J end by 5 bases, with 8 bases between. CDR3 bases: TGTGCCACCAGTGATTTAGGAGGGGATCAGCCCCAGCATTTT. This sequence encodes CATSDLGGDQPQHF.

The sample holds one count of this clone. The V and J genes are TRBV29-1 and TRBJ2-3, with D possibly matching TRBD1 (5 bases). V lost 7 bases and J lost 3, with 14 bases in between. The CDR3 is 13 amino acids. The V gene's germline CDR1 is SQVTM and CDR2 ANQGSEA. CDR3 in DNA: TGCAGCGCAAAGGGGCACAGGACAGATACGCAGTATTTT. Its translation: CSAKGHRTDTQYF.

This chain connects TRBV6-5 to TRBJ2-1; weak D call: TRBD2 (6 bases). This CDR3 region has 13 residues. Germline V gene data show CDR1 as MNHEY and CDR2 as SVGAGI. V was trimmed by 6 bases and J by 6 bases, leaving 12 bases between them. The CDR3 is CASSRGIVNEQFF. DNA of the CDR3: TGTGCCAGCAGCCGCGGGATAGTCAATGAGCAGTTCTTC.

The rearrangement joins TRBV14 to TRBJ2-3, with TRBD1 matching over 10 bases. V gave up 4 bases and J gave up 9 bases; unmatched junction bases: 7. Germline CDR1 reads SGHDN; CDR2 reads FVKESK. This CDR3 contains 14 residues. CDR3 residues: CASSPSGQGDTQYF. CDR3 nucleotide sequence: TGTGCCAGCAGCCCGTCAGGACAGGGGGACACGCAGTATTTT.

This clone was detected only once. CDR3 loop: CASSWGGQGTGELFF. CDR3 nucleotide sequence: TGCGCCAGCAGCTGGGGAGGACAGGGGACCGGGGAGCTGTTTTTT. This rearrangement joins TRBV5-1 to TRBJ2-2, with 9 positions matching TRBD1. The CDR3 covers 15 residues. CDR1 is SGHRS, CDR2 YFSETQ, per germline. The ends lost 3 bases at V and 5 bases at J; junction bases unmatched: 5.